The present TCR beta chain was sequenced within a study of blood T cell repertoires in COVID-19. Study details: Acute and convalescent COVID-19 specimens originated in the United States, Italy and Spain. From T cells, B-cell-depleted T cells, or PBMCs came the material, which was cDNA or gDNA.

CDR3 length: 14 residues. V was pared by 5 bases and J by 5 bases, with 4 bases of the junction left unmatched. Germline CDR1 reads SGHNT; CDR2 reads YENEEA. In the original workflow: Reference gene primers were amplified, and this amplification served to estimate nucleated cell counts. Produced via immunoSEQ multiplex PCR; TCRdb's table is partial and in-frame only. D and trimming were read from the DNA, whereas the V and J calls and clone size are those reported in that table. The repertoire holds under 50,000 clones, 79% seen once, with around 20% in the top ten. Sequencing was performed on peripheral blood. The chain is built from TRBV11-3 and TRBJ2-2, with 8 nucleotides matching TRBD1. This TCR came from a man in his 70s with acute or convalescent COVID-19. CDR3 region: CASSIDRGTGELFF. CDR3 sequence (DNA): TGTGCCAGCAGCATTGACAGGGGTACCGGGGAGCTGTTTTTT.